This is a list of T cell receptor beta chains from one sample in a study of T cell repertoires in cytomegalovirus infection. TCRdb itself ran the reads through MiXCR, one entry per CDR3 protein. The sample has some 350,000 distinct CDR3 sequences, roughly 34% seen once. Their antigens remain unidentified. Sequencing used cultured PBMCs, obtained from culture after CMV antigen stimulation. The receptors shown here come from a human donor in good health (CMV status not recorded). Some clones in this sample may be carry-over from other donors' samples. The CDR3 runs from the conserved cysteine through the conserved F or W. Fields, in order: D gene, J gene, clone size, V gene, CDR3 protein. The D gene is left open where the match is weak. Size is omitted from some rows. Given values are once, few, many or a class for expanded clones.

D gene: TRBD2; J gene: TRBJ2-3; clone size: -; V gene: TRBV2; CDR3 protein: CASRGGIRTDTQYF
D gene: -; J gene: TRBJ1-4; clone size: -; V gene: TRBV4-1; CDR3 protein: CASSQEGEKLFF
D gene: TRBD2; J gene: TRBJ2-1; clone size: -; V gene: TRBV20-1; CDR3 protein: CSAPRTSVYNEQFF
D gene: -; J gene: TRBJ2-5; clone size: many; V gene: TRBV15; CDR3 protein: CATSRDRGVGETQYF
D gene: TRBD2; J gene: TRBJ2-1; clone size: -; V gene: TRBV20-1; CDR3 protein: CSVTGGSGWDNEQFF
D gene: TRBD1; J gene: TRBJ1-1; clone size: -; V gene: TRBV6-1; CDR3 protein: CASSHDRDEAFF
D gene: -; J gene: TRBJ2-7; clone size: -; V gene: TRBV6-1; CDR3 protein: CASRPPGSYEQYF
D gene: -; J gene: TRBJ2-2; clone size: many; V gene: TRBV24-1; CDR3 protein: CATSDLHTTLNTGELFF
D gene: TRBD2; J gene: TRBJ2-2; clone size: -; V gene: TRBV12-3/TRBV12-4; CDR3 protein: CASSPRTSGIRTGELFF
D gene: -; J gene: TRBJ2-4; clone size: few; V gene: TRBV7-2; CDR3 protein: CASSLVTGTVKNIQYF
D gene: -; J gene: TRBJ1-5; clone size: -; V gene: TRBV3-1; CDR3 protein: CASSRPRLRYSNQPQHF
D gene: -; J gene: TRBJ1-2; clone size: once; V gene: TRBV2; CDR3 protein: CASSEASRNYGYTF
D gene: -; J gene: TRBJ2-7; clone size: -; V gene: TRBV5-6; CDR3 protein: CASSISGLRGEQYF
D gene: -; J gene: TRBJ2-2; clone size: few; V gene: TRBV5-4; CDR3 protein: CASTRTADTGELFF
D gene: TRBD1; J gene: TRBJ2-5; clone size: -; V gene: TRBV27; CDR3 protein: CASSDRGRAETQYF
D gene: -; J gene: TRBJ2-7; clone size: -; V gene: TRBV5-4; CDR3 protein: CASSLDSEQYF
D gene: -; J gene: TRBJ1-4; clone size: -; V gene: TRBV7-2; CDR3 protein: CASSLDRGINEKLFF
D gene: TRBD2; J gene: TRBJ2-1; clone size: -; V gene: TRBV6-8; CDR3 protein: CASSPRGAGGGSYYEQFF
D gene: -; J gene: TRBJ1-3; clone size: -; V gene: TRBV19; CDR3 protein: CASSMGRSGNTIYF
D gene: -; J gene: TRBJ1-2; clone size: few; V gene: TRBV4-1; CDR3 protein: CASSPQQQGAYGYTF
D gene: -; J gene: TRBJ2-3; clone size: -; V gene: TRBV5-4; CDR3 protein: CASAVVSGDTQYF
D gene: TRBD2; J gene: TRBJ2-1; clone size: few; V gene: TRBV6-2/TRBV6-3; CDR3 protein: CASRPRGRRENLYNEQFF
D gene: -; J gene: TRBJ2-5; clone size: -; V gene: TRBV20-1; CDR3 protein: CSARVKLTQETQYF
D gene: TRBD1; J gene: TRBJ2-3; clone size: -; V gene: TRBV28; CDR3 protein: CASNGQGTDTQYF
D gene: TRBD2; J gene: TRBJ2-1; clone size: -; V gene: TRBV28; CDR3 protein: CASSPFLNLADVHNEQFF
D gene: -; J gene: TRBJ1-1; clone size: -; V gene: TRBV19; CDR3 protein: CASSIDEDEAFF
D gene: -; J gene: TRBJ2-1; clone size: few; V gene: TRBV7-6; CDR3 protein: CASSPFDNEQFF
D gene: TRBD2; J gene: TRBJ2-1; clone size: -; V gene: TRBV3-1; CDR3 protein: CASTLGTSGSYPNEQFF
D gene: -; J gene: TRBJ1-2; clone size: -; V gene: TRBV11-2; CDR3 protein: CASSSQDNYGYTF
D gene: -; J gene: TRBJ1-1; clone size: -; V gene: TRBV25-1; CDR3 protein: CASSGLQGTEAFF
D gene: -; J gene: TRBJ2-1; clone size: -; V gene: TRBV7-2; CDR3 protein: CASSSGLGGGSSYNEQFF
D gene: -; J gene: TRBJ2-3; clone size: -; V gene: TRBV4-3; CDR3 protein: CASSLATGDTQYF
D gene: TRBD1; J gene: TRBJ1-1; clone size: many; V gene: TRBV7-6; CDR3 protein: CASSPGQDTNTEAFF
D gene: TRBD2; J gene: TRBJ2-3; clone size: -; V gene: TRBV10-2; CDR3 protein: CASSELAGYTDTQYF
D gene: -; J gene: TRBJ2-5; clone size: -; V gene: TRBV18; CDR3 protein: CASSPSLGQGQETQYF
D gene: -; J gene: TRBJ2-5; clone size: -; V gene: TRBV7-2; CDR3 protein: CASSPQGRGETQYF
D gene: -; J gene: TRBJ1-5; clone size: -; V gene: TRBV7-2; CDR3 protein: CASSLDPYNQPQHF
D gene: TRBD2; J gene: TRBJ2-1; clone size: -; V gene: TRBV25-1; CDR3 protein: CASSSPGLAGGHGQFF
D gene: -; J gene: TRBJ2-3; clone size: many; V gene: TRBV12-3/TRBV12-4; CDR3 protein: CASSFVGSTDTQYF
D gene: -; J gene: TRBJ1-2; clone size: -; V gene: TRBV19; CDR3 protein: CASTALFAAHGGYTF